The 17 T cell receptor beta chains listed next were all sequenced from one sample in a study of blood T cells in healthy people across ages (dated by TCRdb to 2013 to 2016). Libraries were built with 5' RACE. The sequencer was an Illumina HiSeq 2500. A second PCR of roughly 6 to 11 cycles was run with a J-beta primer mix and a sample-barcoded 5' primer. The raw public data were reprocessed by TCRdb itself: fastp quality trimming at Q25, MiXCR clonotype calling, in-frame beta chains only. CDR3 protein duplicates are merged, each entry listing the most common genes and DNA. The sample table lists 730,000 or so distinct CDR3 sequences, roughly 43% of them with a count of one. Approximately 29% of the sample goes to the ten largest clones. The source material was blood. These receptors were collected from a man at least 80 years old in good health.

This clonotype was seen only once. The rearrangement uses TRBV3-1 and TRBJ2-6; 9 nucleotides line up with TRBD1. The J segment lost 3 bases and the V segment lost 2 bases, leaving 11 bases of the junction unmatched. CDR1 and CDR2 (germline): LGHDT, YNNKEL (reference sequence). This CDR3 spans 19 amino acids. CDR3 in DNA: TGTGCCAGCAGCCAATTGCTGGGACAGGGCAGTTATGGGGCCAACGTCCTGACTTTC. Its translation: CASSQLLGQGSYGANVLTF.

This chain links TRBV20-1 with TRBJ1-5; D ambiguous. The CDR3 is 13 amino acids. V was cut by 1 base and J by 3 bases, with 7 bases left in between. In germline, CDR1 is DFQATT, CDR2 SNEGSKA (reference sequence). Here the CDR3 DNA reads TGCAGTGCTAGAGTGGGCCACAATCAGCCCCAGCATTTT. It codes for CSARVGHNQPQHF.

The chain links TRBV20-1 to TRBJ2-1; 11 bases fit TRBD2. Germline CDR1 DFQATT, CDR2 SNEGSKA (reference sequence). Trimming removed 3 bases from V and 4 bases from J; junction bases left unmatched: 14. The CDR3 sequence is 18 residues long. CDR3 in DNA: TGCAGTGCTAGGCGCACTAGCGGGGGCAATACCGGATACAATGAGCAGTTCTTC. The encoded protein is CSARRTSGGNTGYNEQFF.

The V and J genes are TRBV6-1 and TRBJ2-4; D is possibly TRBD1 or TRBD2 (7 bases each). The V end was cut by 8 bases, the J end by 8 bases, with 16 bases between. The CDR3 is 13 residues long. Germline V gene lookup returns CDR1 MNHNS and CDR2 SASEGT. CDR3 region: CASGRAGGYIQYF. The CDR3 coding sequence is TGTGCCAGCGGGAGGGCAGGGGGGTACATTCAGTACTTC.

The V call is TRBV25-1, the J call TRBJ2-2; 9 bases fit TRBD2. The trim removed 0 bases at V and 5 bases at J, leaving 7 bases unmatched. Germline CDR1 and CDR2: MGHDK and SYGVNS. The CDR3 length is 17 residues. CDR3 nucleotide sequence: TGTGCCAGCAGTGAATATGGGGCGGGGGGGAATACCGGGGAGCTGTTTTTT. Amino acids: CASSEYGAGGNTGELFF.

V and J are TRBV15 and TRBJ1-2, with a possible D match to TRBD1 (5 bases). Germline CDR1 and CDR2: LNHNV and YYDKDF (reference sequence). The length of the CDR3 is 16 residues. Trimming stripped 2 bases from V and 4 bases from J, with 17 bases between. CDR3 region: CATSRPGTSTAYGYTF. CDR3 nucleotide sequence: TGTGCCACCAGCAGACCCGGGACTTCTACAGCCTATGGCTACACCTTC. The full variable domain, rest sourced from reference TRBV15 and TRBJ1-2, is DAMVIQNPRYQVTQFGKPVTLSCSQTLNHNVMYWYQQKSSQAPKLLFHYYDKDFNNEADTPDNFQSRRPNTSFCFLDIRSPGLGDTAMYLCATSRPGTSTAYGYTFGSGTRLTVV.

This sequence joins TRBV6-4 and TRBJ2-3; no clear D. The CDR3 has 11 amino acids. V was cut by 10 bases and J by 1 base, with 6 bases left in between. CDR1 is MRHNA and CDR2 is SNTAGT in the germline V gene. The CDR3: CANVCTDTQYF. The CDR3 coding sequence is TGTGCCAATGTTTGCACAGATACGCAGTATTTT.

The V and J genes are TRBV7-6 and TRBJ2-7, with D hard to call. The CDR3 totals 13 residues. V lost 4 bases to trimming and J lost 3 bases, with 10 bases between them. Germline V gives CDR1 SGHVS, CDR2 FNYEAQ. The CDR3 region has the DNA TGTGCCAGCAGCTATAAATGGAACTACGAGCAGTACTTC. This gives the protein CASSYKWNYEQYF.

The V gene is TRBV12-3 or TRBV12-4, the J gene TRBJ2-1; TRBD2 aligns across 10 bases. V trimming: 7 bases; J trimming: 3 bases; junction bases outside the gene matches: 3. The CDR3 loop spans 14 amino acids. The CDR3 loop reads CASTVAGGYNEQFF. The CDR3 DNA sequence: TGTGCCAGCACCGTAGCGGGGGGCTACAATGAGCAGTTCTTC.

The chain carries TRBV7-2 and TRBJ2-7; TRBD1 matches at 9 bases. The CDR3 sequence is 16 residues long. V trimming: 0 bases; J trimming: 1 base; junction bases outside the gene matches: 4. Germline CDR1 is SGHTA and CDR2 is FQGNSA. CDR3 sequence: CASSLAAGTGSYEQYF. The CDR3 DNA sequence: TGTGCCAGCAGCTTAGCTGCCGGGACAGGGTCCTACGAGCAGTACTTC.

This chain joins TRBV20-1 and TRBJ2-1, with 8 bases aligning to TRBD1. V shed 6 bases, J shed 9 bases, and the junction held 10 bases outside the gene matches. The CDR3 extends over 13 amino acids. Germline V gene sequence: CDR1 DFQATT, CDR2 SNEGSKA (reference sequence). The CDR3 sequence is CSATRDRQGEQFF. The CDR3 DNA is TGCAGTGCAACCCGGGACAGGCAGGGTGAGCAGTTCTTC.

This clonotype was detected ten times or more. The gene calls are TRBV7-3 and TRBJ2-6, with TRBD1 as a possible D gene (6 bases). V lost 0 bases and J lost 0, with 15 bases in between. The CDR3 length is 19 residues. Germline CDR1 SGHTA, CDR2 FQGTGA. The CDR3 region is CASSLTAQGLYSGANVLTF. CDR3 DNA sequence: TGTGCCAGCAGCTTAACGGCACAGGGATTGTACTCTGGGGCCAACGTCCTGACTTTC.

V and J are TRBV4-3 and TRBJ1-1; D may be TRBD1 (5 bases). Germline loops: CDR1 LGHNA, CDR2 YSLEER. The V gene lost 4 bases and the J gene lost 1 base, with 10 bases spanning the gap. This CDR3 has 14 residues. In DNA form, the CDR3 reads TGCGCCAGCAGCCCTCCTGACAGGAACACTGAAGCTTTCTTT. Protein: CASSPPDRNTEAFF.

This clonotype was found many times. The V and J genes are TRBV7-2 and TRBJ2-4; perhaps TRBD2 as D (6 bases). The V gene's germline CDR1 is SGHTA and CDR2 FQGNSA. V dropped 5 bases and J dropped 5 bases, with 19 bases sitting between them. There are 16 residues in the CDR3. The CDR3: CASSPPAGTDENIQYF. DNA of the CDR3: TGTGCCAGCAGCCCCCCGGCGGGAACAGACGAAAACATTCAGTACTTC.

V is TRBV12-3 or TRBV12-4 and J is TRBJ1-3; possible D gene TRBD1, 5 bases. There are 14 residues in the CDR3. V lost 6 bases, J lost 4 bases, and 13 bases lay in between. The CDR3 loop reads CASSPGTEGNTIYF. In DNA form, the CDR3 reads TGTGCCAGCAGCCCCGGGACGGAAGGAAACACCATATATTTT.

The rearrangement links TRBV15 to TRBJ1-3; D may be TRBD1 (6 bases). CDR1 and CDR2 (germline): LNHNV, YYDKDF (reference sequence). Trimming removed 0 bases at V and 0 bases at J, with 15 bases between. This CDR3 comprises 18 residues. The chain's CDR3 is CATSRDLGGPISGNTIYF. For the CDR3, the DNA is TGTGCCACCAGCAGAGATCTCGGGGGGCCTATCTCTGGAAACACCATATATTTT.

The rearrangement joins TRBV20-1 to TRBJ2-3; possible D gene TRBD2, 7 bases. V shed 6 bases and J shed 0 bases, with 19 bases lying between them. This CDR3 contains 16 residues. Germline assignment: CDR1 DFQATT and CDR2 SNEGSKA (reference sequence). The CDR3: CSARGASATSTDTQYF. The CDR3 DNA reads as TGCAGTGCCCGGGGGGCTAGCGCTACTAGCACAGATACGCAGTATTTT.